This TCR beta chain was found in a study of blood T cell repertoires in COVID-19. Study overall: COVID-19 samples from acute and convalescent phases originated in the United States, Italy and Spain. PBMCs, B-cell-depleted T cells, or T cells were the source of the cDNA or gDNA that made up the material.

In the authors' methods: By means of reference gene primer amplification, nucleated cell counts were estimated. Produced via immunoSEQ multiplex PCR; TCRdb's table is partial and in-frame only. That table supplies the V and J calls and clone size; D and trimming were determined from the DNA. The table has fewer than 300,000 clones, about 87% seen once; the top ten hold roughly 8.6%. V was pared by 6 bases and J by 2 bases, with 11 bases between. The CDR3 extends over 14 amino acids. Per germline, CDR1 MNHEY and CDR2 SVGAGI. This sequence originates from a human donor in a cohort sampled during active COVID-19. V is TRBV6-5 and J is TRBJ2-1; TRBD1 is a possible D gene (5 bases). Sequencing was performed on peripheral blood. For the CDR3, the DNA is TGTGCCAGCAGCCTGTCACAGGCCTACAATGAGCAGTTCTTC. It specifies CASSLSQAYNEQFF.